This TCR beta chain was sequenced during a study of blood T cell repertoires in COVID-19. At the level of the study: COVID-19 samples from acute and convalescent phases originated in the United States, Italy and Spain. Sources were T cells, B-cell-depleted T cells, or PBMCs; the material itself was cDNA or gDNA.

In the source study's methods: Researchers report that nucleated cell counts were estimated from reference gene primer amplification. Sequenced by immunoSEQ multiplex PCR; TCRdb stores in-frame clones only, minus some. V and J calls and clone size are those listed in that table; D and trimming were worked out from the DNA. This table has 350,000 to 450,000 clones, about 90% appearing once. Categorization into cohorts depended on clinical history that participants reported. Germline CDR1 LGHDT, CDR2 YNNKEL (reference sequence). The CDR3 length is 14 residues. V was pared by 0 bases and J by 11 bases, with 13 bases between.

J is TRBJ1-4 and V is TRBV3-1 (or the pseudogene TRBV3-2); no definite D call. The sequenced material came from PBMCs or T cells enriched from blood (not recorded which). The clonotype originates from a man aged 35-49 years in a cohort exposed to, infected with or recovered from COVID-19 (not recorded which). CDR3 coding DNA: TGTGCCAGCAGCCAAGAAAGAGAATCATTCAAACTGTTTTTT. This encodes CASSQERESFKLFF.